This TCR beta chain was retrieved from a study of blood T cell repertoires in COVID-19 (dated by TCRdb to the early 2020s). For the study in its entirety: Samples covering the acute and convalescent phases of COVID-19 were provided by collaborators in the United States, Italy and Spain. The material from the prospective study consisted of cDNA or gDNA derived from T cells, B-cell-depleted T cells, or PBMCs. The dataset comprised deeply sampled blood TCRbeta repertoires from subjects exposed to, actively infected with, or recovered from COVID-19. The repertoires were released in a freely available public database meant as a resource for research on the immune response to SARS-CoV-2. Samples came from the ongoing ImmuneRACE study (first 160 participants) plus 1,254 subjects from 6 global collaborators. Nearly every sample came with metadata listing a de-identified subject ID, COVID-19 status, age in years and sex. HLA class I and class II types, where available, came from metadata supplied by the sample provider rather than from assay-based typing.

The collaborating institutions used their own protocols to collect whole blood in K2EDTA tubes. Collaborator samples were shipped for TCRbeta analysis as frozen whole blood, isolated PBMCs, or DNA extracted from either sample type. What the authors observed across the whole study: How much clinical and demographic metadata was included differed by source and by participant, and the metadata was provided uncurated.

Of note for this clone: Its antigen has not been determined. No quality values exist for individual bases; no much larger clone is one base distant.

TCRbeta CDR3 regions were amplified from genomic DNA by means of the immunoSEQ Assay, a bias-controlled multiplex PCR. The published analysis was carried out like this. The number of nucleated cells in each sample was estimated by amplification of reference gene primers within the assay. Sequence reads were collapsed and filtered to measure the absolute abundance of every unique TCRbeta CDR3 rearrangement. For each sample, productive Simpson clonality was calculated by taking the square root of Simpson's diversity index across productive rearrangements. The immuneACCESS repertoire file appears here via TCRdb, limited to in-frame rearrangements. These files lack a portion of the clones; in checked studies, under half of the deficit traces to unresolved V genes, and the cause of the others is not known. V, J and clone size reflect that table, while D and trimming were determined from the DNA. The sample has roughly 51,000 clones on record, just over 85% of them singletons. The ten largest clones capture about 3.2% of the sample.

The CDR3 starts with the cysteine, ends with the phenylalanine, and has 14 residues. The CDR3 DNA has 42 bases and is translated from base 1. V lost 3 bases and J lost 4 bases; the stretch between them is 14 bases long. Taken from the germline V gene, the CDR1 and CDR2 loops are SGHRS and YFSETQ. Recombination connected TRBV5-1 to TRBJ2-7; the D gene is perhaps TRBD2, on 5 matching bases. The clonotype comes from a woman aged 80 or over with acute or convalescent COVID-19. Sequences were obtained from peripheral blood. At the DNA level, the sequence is TGCGCCAGCAGCTCCGATCCCGGGAAGTACGAGCAGTACTTC. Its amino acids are CASSSDPGKYEQYF. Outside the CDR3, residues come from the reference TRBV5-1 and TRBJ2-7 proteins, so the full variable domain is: KAGVTQTPRYLIKTRGQQVTLSCSPISGHRSVSWYQQTPGQGLQFLFEYFSETQRNKGNFPGRFSGRQFSNSRSEMNVSTLELGDSALYLCASSSDPGKYEQYFGPGTRLTVT.